This TCR beta chain was captured by sequencing in a study of PD-L1 blockade in urothelial cancer. Study in general: At 3 weeks after treatment start (second dose) and again at 6 weeks, blood was analyzed. Overall study results and limits: It was durable-benefit patients whose tumor-associated blood clones expanded more at 3 weeks.

Synthetic templates analogous to TCR were spiked into all PCRs individually. Data came from immunoSEQ multiplex PCR; TCRdb stores just in-frame clones and leaves some out. The sample holds under 85,000 clones, under 95% seen once. With V trimmed by 7 bases and J by 8 bases, 11 bases remained unmatched. This CDR3 has 14 residues. Germline V CDR1 and CDR2: SEHNR, FQNEAQ (reference sequence). Points on this clone: The antigen is not known.

Time point defined: peripheral blood 6 weeks after treatment start. Patients' urothelial carcinoma was locally advanced or metastatic. The genes are TRBV7-9 and TRBJ1-2; 9 bases are shared with TRBD1. This TCR was recovered from an elderly woman with urothelial cancer. The material was PBMCs, obtained around atezolizumab (anti-PD-L1) treatment. CDR3 coding DNA: TGTGCCAGCAACTCCGGGACAGGGTACGGGGGCTACACCTTC. Amino acid sequence: CASNSGTGYGGYTF.